This T cell receptor (beta chain) was captured by sequencing in a study of T-cell reconstitution after alpha-beta-depleted transplantation in children. V dropped 0 bases and J dropped 7 bases, with 18 bases sitting between them. CDR3 length equals 17 residues. Germline V CDR1 and CDR2: LGHNA, YSLEER. To note about this clonotype: As yet, its antigen is unknown.

Study outcomes and limitations: Newly generated T cells supplied most T-cell counts and diversity one year post-transplant.

Unique molecular identifiers were used in preparing the TCRbeta library. TCRdb redid the calling of the PCR reads with MiXCR, one entry per CDR3 protein. The table has fewer than 700,000 distinct CDR3 sequences, roughly 23% seen once. The chain uses TRBV4-3 and TRBJ1-4; D gene uncertain. This clonotype was obtained from a boy younger than two who had a stem cell transplant for acute myeloid leukemia, so the T cells may come from the graft donor. The material was PBMCs, mostly from graft donor cells, obtained 360 days after TCRalphabeta/CD19-depleted stem cell transplant. In nucleotides, the CDR3 is TGCGCCAGCAGCCAAGAAATTCTACGGGAATGGGGTGAAAAACTGTTTTTT. This sequence encodes CASSQEILREWGEKLFF.